The present T cell receptor (beta chain) was sequenced within a study of vaccination and CD4 T cells after COVID-19. In the study overall: Every participant had a vaccine, which was either BNT162b2 or mRNA-1273, given in two doses.

This clonotype is medium-sized (0.01 to 0.1%) within its sample. No antigen is known for it. CD4+ T cells that had been cultured provided DNA sequenced with the Oncomine TCR Beta short-read assay. Genomic DNA was isolated from CD4+ T cells that had been cultured. In TCRdb, the PCR reads were re-called with MiXCR into one record per CDR3 protein. Of roughly 9,000 distinct CDR3 sequences in the sample, less than 45% are singletons; the top ten hold approximately 20%. Indicated treatment: roughly 10-day PBMC culture with coronavirus spike peptide pools or control peptides (ViraFEST assay). Unexposed donor CD4+ T cells predated the COVID-19 pandemic, collected 2011-2018. PBMCs were cultured at fewer than 2.5 million per well with around 10 IU/ml IL-2 and 10 ug/ml peptide pools. Available cell numbers determined whether unexposed-donor CD4+ T cells were probed with SARS-CoV-2 S/N and four cold-coronavirus spikes.

This CDR3 has 15 amino acids. Trimming stripped 0 bases from V and 4 bases from J, with 15 bases between. CDR1 is DFQATT, CDR2 SNEGSKA, per germline (reference sequence). The receptor's source is a human donor in good health. The chain links TRBV20-1 to TRBJ1-2, with a tentative D call TRBD1 (6 bases). Sequencing was performed on CD4+ T cells from blood, cultured in vitro. CDR3 sequence (DNA): TGCAGTGCTAGAGATCTCGACAGGTCCTCCTATGGCTACACCTTC. Amino acids: CSARDLDRSSYGYTF.